Shown below are 18 T cell receptor beta chains from a single sample sequenced in a study of shared clonotypes between healthy human individuals. Profiling relied on immunoSEQ multiplex PCR, and the TCRdb table lists in-frame clones only, not all of them. Of more than 900,000 clones detected, 78% appear once; the ten largest clones hold 0.5% to 0.65%. The sample was memory CD4+ T cells from PBMCs. As for subset: CD45RA-negative fraction. The receptors derive from a man between 18 and 35 years old in good health. Some clones in this sample may be carry-over from other donors' samples.

This rearrangement joins TRBV14 to TRBJ2-5; D gene uncertain. There are 12 residues in the CDR3. The V gene's germline CDR1 is SGHDN and CDR2 FVKESK. V lost 6 bases and J lost 5, with 10 bases in between. The CDR3 DNA reads TGTGCCAGCAGTTTTGCTAGGGAGACCCAGTACTTC. Translation: CASSFARETQYF. Complete variable domain (other parts from reference TRBV14 and TRBJ2-5): EAGVTQFPSHSVIEKGQTVTLRCDPISGHDNLYWYRRVMGKEIKFLLHFVKESKQDESGMPNNRFLAERTGGTYSTLKVQPAELEDSGVYFCASSFARETQYFGPGTRLLVL.

The chain combines TRBV6-1 with TRBJ2-2; D might be TRBD2 (6 bases). Trimming cost V 11 bases and J 6 bases, with 19 bases left between them. The CDR3 has 14 amino acids. Germline lookup yields CDR1 MNHNS and CDR2 SASEGT. CDR3: CAHRAGSRPGELFF. CDR3 nucleotides: TGTGCCCATCGGGCGGGGTCGAGGCCCGGGGAGCTGTTTTTT.

The chain uses TRBV6-6 and TRBJ2-3; the D is unclear. Per the germline V gene, CDR1 is MNHNY and CDR2 is SVGAGI (reference sequence). CDR3 length: 12 amino acids. Trimming stripped 8 bases from V and 1 base from J, with 7 bases between. CDR3 bases: TGTGCCAGCGGATTCGGCACAGATACGCAGTATTTT. Its protein is CASGFGTDTQYF.

This rearrangement joins TRBV5-6 to TRBJ2-1; tentative D call: TRBD2 (6 bases). CDR1 and CDR2 from the germline V gene are SGHDT and YYEEEE. The V end was cut by 2 bases, the J end by 7 bases, with 16 bases between. This CDR3 has 15 residues. Here the CDR3 DNA reads TGTGCCAGCAGCTTATTGGCGGGAAGCCCTAATGAGCAGTTCTTC. It specifies CASSLLAGSPNEQFF.

The chain has TRBV28 and TRBJ1-2; TRBD1 aligns across 8 bases. The CDR3 is 15 residues long. The V gene's germline CDR1 is MDHEN and CDR2 SYDVKM. The V segment lost 2 bases and the J segment 4 bases; nucleotides outside the gene matches: 6. The chain's CDR3 is CASSLTAGGGYGYTF. The DNA of the CDR3 is TGTGCCAGCAGTTTAACGGCAGGGGGCGGCTATGGCTACACCTTC.

Concerning this clone: The identical CDR3 is also encoded by other nucleotide sequences in the sample. The chain has TRBV2 and TRBJ2-1; D remains ambiguous. The germline V gene encodes CDR1 SNHLY and CDR2 FYNNEI. V lost 6 bases, J lost 4 bases, and 4 bases lay in between. This CDR3 has 11 amino acids. Written as DNA, the CDR3 is TGTGCCAGCAGGGGGTACAATGAGCAGTTCTTC. This gives the protein CASRGYNEQFF.

The CDR3 sequence: CASTTLQGARQPQHF. As DNA, the CDR3 is TGTGCCAGCACTACCTTACAGGGGGCTAGGCAGCCCCAGCATTTT. The chain has TRBV27 and TRBJ1-5, with 9 bases identical to TRBD1. V trimming: 7 bases; J trimming: 7 bases; junction bases outside the gene matches: 11. Germline CDR1 MNHEY, CDR2 SMNVEV (reference sequence). This CDR3 has 15 amino acids.

With respect to this clone: The sample carries other DNA sequences with the same CDR3. This sequence joins TRBV2 and TRBJ1-3; D gene uncertain. V was cut by 7 bases and J by 0 bases, with 4 bases left in between. Germline V CDR1 and CDR2: SNHLY, FYNNEI. This CDR3 is built from 12 residues. CDR3 in amino acids: CASTFSGNTIYF. DNA for the CDR3: TGTGCCAGCACGTTCTCTGGAAACACCATATATTTT.

The chain links TRBV28 to TRBJ2-2, with TRBD1 matching 10 bases. Unmatched junction bases numbered 5, after V lost 6 bases and J lost 4 bases. CDR3 size: 15 residues. Germline V lookup: CDR1 MDHEN, CDR2 SYDVKM. CDR3 sequence reads: CASRQGQGVTGELFF. Here the CDR3 DNA reads TGTGCCAGCAGACAAGGACAGGGGGTCACCGGGGAGCTGTTTTTT.

The V gene is TRBV27, the J gene TRBJ2-1, with TRBD2 identical over 10 bases. The CDR3 is 16 amino acids. Losses at the gene ends were 4 bases for V and 7 bases for J; bases not matched to a gene: 10. CDR1 is MNHEY and CDR2 is SMNVEV in the germline V gene (reference sequence). The CDR3 DNA sequence: TGTGCCAGCAGTTCGCCTCTCAGCGGGAGGGGAAATGAGCAGTTCTTC. Its translation: CASSSPLSGRGNEQFF.

This clone was counted a single time. The J gene is TRBJ2-7, the V gene TRBV5-6; D is unresolved. The germline V and J ends were trimmed by 0 bases and 3 bases, with 10 bases remaining between them. Germline assignment: CDR1 SGHDT and CDR2 YYEEEE. CDR3 length: 14 amino acids. The CDR3 nucleotides are TGTGCCAGCAGCTTGGTTGGGGAAGGCTACGAGCAGTACTTC. Its translation is CASSLVGEGYEQYF.

The chain employs TRBV4-1 and TRBJ2-1; 9 nucleotides line up with TRBD2. Per germline, CDR1 MGHRA and CDR2 YSYEKL. V shed 2 bases, J shed 4 bases, and the junction held 6 bases outside the gene matches. The CDR3 runs to 16 residues. The CDR3 nucleotides read TGCGCCAGCAGCCAATCAGCGGGAGGAGGGTACAATGAGCAGTTCTTC. Translated: CASSQSAGGGYNEQFF.

This clone is a singleton in its sample. The J gene is TRBJ2-7, the V gene TRBV28; TRBD1 matches 7 bases. The CDR3 is 14 amino acids. The V and J ends lost 1 base and 2 bases, in that order; junction bases with no gene match: 2. The germline V gene encodes CDR1 MDHEN and CDR2 SYDVKM. In DNA, the CDR3 is TGTGCCAGCAGTTTATTAGACAGGGCCTACGAGCAGTACTTC. This translates into CASSLLDRAYEQYF.

Regarding this clone: It is likely a read error: a sequence one base away is far more abundant. This sequence joins TRBV6-1 and TRBJ2-2, with 12 bases fitting TRBD1. Germline V lookup: CDR1 MNHNS, CDR2 SASEGT. The CDR3 is made up of 16 amino acids. With V trimmed by 2 bases and J by 7 bases, 5 bases remained unmatched. CDR3: CASSEPGQGAYGELFF. CDR3 DNA: TGTGCCAGCAGTGAACCGGGACAGGGGGCTTACGGGGAGCTGTTTTTT.

This clone was observed once. At one end, the junction sequence differs from germline, possibly due to a read error. The J gene is TRBJ1-2, the V gene TRBV4-1; no clear D gene. Germline V CDR1 and CDR2: MGHRA, YSYEKL. This CDR3 has 12 residues. The CDR3: CASSQEVGGHTF. The CDR3 region has the DNA TGCGCCAGCAGCCAAGAGGTGGGTGGCCACACCTTC.

To note about this clone: This same CDR3 is encoded by further DNA sequences in the sample. J is TRBJ2-1 and V is TRBV2, with 8 positions matching TRBD1. V shed 6 bases, J shed 1 base, and the junction held 5 bases outside the gene matches. The CDR3 is made up of 15 amino acids. Germline CDR1 reads SNHLY; CDR2 reads FYNNEI. This chain's CDR3 is CASSVDRGSYNEQFF. The DNA of the CDR3 is TGTGCCAGCAGCGTAGACAGGGGATCCTACAATGAGCAGTTCTTC.

The J gene is TRBJ2-7, the V gene TRBV5-1, with D unclear. The CDR3 length is 13 residues. CDR1 is SGHRS, CDR2 YFSETQ, per germline. V was clipped by 4 bases and J by 3 bases, with 11 bases between them. CDR3 DNA sequence: TGCGCCAGCAGCCCCGGACGGTACTACGAGCAGTACTTC. It codes for CASSPGRYYEQYF. The full variable domain, rest sourced from reference TRBV5-1 and TRBJ2-7, is KAGVTQTPRYLIKTRGQQVTLSCSPISGHRSVSWYQQTPGQGLQFLFEYFSETQRNKGNFPGRFSGRQFSNSRSEMNVSTLELGDSALYLCASSPGRYYEQYFGPGTRLTVT.

The chain links TRBV7-9 to TRBJ2-7; 8 bases align to TRBD1. Trimming cost V 5 bases and J 3 bases; bases outside gene matches: 6. CDR1 and CDR2 (germline): SEHNR, FQNEAQ (reference sequence). The CDR3 has 14 residues. CDR3 coding DNA: TGTGCCAGCAGCCCCGGGACAGGATACTACGAGCAGTACTTC. It encodes CASSPGTGYYEQYF. Based on the CDR3 plus reference TRBV7-9 and TRBJ2-7, the full variable domain is DTGVSQNPRHKITKRGQNVTFRCDPISEHNRLYWYRQTLGQGPEFLTYFQNEAQLEKSRLLSDRFSAERPKGSFSTLEIQRTEQGDSAMYLCASSPGTGYYEQYFGPGTRLTVT.